This TCR beta chain appears in the sequencing data of a study of blood T cell repertoires in COVID-19. Authors' analysis steps: Estimates of nucleated cell counts were drawn from the amplification of reference gene primers. Profiled with immunoSEQ multiplex PCR; TCRdb holds only in-frame clones, not every one. Clone size and V and J calls were adopted from that table, with D and trimming inferred from the DNA. The sample has roughly 400,000 clones, about 90% seen once. Trimming took off 3 bases at V and 0 bases at J, with 9 bases between the two ends. Germline lookup yields CDR1 LNHDA and CDR2 SQIVND (reference sequence). The CDR3 has 15 residues.

The chain is built from TRBV19 and TRBJ2-1; TRBD1 might be the D (6 bases). The sequence was obtained from a man aged 18 to 29 who had recovered from COVID-19. The sequencing input was PBMCs or T cells enriched from blood (not recorded which). This CDR3 is CASSITGSSYNEQFF. The CDR3, as DNA: TGTGCCAGTAGTATTACAGGGAGCTCCTACAATGAGCAGTTCTTC.